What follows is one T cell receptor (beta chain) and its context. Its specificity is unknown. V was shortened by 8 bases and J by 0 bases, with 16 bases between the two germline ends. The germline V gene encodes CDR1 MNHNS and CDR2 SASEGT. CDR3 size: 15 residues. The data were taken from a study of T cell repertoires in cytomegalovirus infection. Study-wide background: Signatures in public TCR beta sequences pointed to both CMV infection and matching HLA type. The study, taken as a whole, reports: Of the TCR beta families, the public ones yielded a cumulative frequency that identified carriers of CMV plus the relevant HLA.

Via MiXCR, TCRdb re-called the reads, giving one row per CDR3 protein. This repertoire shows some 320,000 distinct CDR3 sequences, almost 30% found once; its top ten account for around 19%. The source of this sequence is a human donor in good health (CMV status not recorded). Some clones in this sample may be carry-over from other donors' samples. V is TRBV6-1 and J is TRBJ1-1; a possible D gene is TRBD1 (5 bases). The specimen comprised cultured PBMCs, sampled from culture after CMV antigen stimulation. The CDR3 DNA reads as TGTGCCAGCCTCCGACAGAACAACATGAACACTGAAGCTTTCTTT. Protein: CASLRQNNMNTEAFF.